Here is one T cell receptor beta chain with its context. Profiling relied on immunoSEQ multiplex PCR, and the TCRdb table lists in-frame clones only, not all of them. The profile shows tens of thousands of clones, about 83% of them singletons. Patients were newly diagnosed with stage II-IVA oral cavity squamous cell carcinoma without prior systemic or radiation treatment. Analysis of PBMCs was direct, with no culture step. The sample comes from a study of neoadjuvant anti-PD-1 for oral cavity cancer. Study overall: Most patients had three to four biweekly doses of 3 mg/kg nivolumab before resection.

Germline lookup yields CDR1 SNHLY and CDR2 FYNNEI. Trimming removed 2 bases from V and 0 bases from J, with 14 bases in between. The CDR3 is 16 amino acids. The sequence was collected from a person between 40 and 80 years old with oral cavity squamous cell carcinoma. The specimen was PBMCs, collected before nivolumab (anti-PD-1) treatment. The chain has TRBV2 and TRBJ2-7; a possible D gene is TRBD2 (6 bases). Here the CDR3 reads CASSELTGTPSYEQYF. CDR3 DNA: TGTGCCAGCAGTGAACTCACCGGGACTCCCTCCTACGAGCAGTACTTC.